Listed here are 21 T cell receptor beta chains from one sample, sequenced in a study of T cells in Graves' hyperthyroidism and ophthalmopathy. Amplified regions were TCR beta CDR3 sequences from RNA transcripts. RT-PCR in the first round (using the HTBI primer set) targeted the TCR CDR3. One entry per CDR3 protein, called by TCRdb with MiXCR from the multiplex PCR reads. The table has some 800,000 distinct CDR3 sequences, over 35% seen once. The sequenced material came from blood. The receptors were gathered from a man younger than 35 with Graves' hyperthyroidism.

This clonotype was picked up a small number of times. The rearrangement uses TRBV6-5 and TRBJ1-5, with unresolved D. This CDR3 region has 13 residues. V lost 6 bases and J lost 4, with 10 bases in between. Germline V gene data show CDR1 as MNHEY and CDR2 as SVGAGI. For the CDR3, the DNA is TGTGCCAGCAGCCCTGTCAATAATCAGCCCCAGCATTTT. This codes for CASSPVNNQPQHF.

The V gene is TRBV29-1, the J gene TRBJ2-5; the D gene is possibly TRBD2 (5 bases). The CDR3 has 12 amino acids. The V gene's germline CDR1 is SQVTM and CDR2 ANQGSEA. V lost 5 bases to trimming and J lost 5 bases, with 12 bases between them. In DNA, the CDR3 is TGCAGCGTTTTACGGGGTTCGGAGACCCAGTACTTC. Residues: CSVLRGSETQYF.

The chain joins TRBV29-1 to TRBJ1-5, with D unresolved. V was trimmed by 7 bases and J by 1 base, leaving 14 bases between them. The germline gives CDR1 SQVTM, CDR2 ANQGSEA. The CDR3 contains 14 residues. The DNA of the CDR3 is TGCAGCGGTGGGATAGCGAACAGCAATCAGCCCCAGCATTTT. Translating it yields CSGGIANSNQPQHF.

With respect to this clonotype: The junction departs from the called germline gene at one end, perhaps through a read error. The rearrangement links TRBV5-1 to TRBJ1-2, with 9 bases aligning to TRBD1. The CDR3 runs 13 residues. Per the germline V gene, CDR1 is SGHRS and CDR2 is YFSETQ. The chain's CDR3 is CASSLQGAQGCTF. CDR3 bases: TGTGCCAGCAGCTTACAGGGGGCGCAAGGCTGCACCTTC. The full variable domain, rest sourced from reference TRBV5-1 and TRBJ1-2, is KAGVTQTPRYLIKTRGQQVTLSCSPISGHRSVSWYQQTPGQGLQFLFEYFSETQRNKGNFPGRFSGRQFSNSRSEMNVSTLELGDSALYLCASSLQGAQGCTFGSGTRLTVV.

Ten or more counts support this clonotype. V usage is TRBV24-1 and J usage is TRBJ1-5; 7 nucleotides align to TRBD1. The trim removed 5 bases at V and 6 bases at J, leaving 3 bases unmatched. The CDR3 covers 13 residues. The V gene's germline CDR1 is KGHDR and CDR2 SFDVKD. The CDR3 loop reads CATSGQGGQPQHF. DNA of the CDR3: TGTGCCACCAGTGGACAGGGAGGTCAGCCCCAGCATTTT.

This rearrangement joins TRBV20-1 to TRBJ1-5; D is uncertain. V lost 7 bases, J lost 4 bases, and 17 bases lay in between. CDR3 size: 14 residues. Looked up from germline, CDR1 is DFQATT and CDR2 is SNEGSKA (reference sequence). The CDR3 loop is CSGSSGPQNQPQHF. CDR3 coding DNA: TGCAGTGGTTCATCCGGACCGCAAAATCAGCCCCAGCATTTT.

DNA for the CDR3: TGCAGTGCTAGACCAGAGGGCCTTCGGCCCCAGCATTTT. Amino acids: CSARPEGLRPQHF. This rearrangement joins TRBV20-1 to TRBJ1-5; unclear D gene. Trimming removed 2 bases at V and 9 bases at J, with 14 bases between. CDR1 is DFQATT and CDR2 is SNEGSKA in the germline V gene (reference sequence). This CDR3 region has 13 residues.

This chain uses TRBV7-8 with TRBJ2-7; D ambiguous. Germline V gives CDR1 SGHVS, CDR2 FQNEAQ. V gave up 5 bases and J gave up 7 bases, with 18 bases separating them. This CDR3 has 14 residues. The CDR3 here is CASSLKRILGEQYF. The CDR3 region has the DNA TGTGCCAGCAGCCTGAAGAGGATCCTCGGGGAGCAGTACTTC.

Concerning this clonotype: This may be a read error: a much more frequent sequence differs by one nucleotide. V is TRBV10-3 and J is TRBJ2-7; D tentatively fits TRBD1 or TRBD2 (7 bases each). Germline CDR1 reads ENHRY; CDR2 reads SYGVKD. V was trimmed by 4 bases and J by 1 base, leaving 23 bases between them. CDR3 length equals 18 residues. CDR3 sequence reads: CAISGPRQGEGFSYEQYF. As DNA, the CDR3 is TGTGCCATCAGTGGACCTCGCCAGGGGGAGGGCTTTTCCTACGAGCAGTACTTC.

This clonotype came up a few times. Sequence at one end of the junction differs from germline and may be a read error. The genes are TRBV20-1 and TRBJ2-6, with 7 bases identical to TRBD1. Germline V gene sequence: CDR1 DFQATT, CDR2 SNEGSKA (reference sequence). This CDR3 region has 13 residues. Written as DNA, the CDR3 is TGCAGTGCTAGTGAGTCAGGGGGCAACGTCCTGACTTTC. Encoded protein: CSASESGGNVLTF.

The V call is TRBV7-6, the J call TRBJ1-3; TRBD1 might be the D (6 bases). V was shortened by 3 bases and J by 4 bases, with 13 bases between the two germline ends. The CDR3 extends over 15 amino acids. Germline V lookup: CDR1 SGHVS, CDR2 FNYEAQ. The DNA for the CDR3 is TGTGCCAGCAGCTTCGATCAGGGGCCGGGAAACACCATATATTTT. Its protein is CASSFDQGPGNTIYF.

The chain links TRBV10-3 to TRBJ1-2; tentative D call: TRBD1 (6 bases). CDR3 length: 14 residues. CDR1 is ENHRY, CDR2 SYGVKD, per germline. V lost 3 bases and J lost 4, with 12 bases in between. The CDR3: CAISDPDRSYGYTF. The CDR3, as DNA: TGTGCCATCAGTGACCCCGACAGGAGCTATGGCTACACCTTC.

V usage is TRBV10-3 and J usage is TRBJ1-1, with 9 bases fitting TRBD1. CDR1 is ENHRY and CDR2 is SYGVKD in the germline V gene. The CDR3 has 13 amino acids. V dropped 10 bases and J dropped 5; count of bases not matched to a gene: 8. The CDR3 DNA sequence: TGTGCCAGCAGGACAGGGGACTGGACTGAAGCTTTCTTT. Amino acid sequence: CASRTGDWTEAFF.

This clonotype has at least ten counts. This rearrangement joins TRBV7-9 to TRBJ1-4, with D hard to call. The CDR3 totals 14 residues. The germline gives CDR1 SEHNR, CDR2 FQNEAQ (reference sequence). V was cut by 6 bases and J by 8 bases, with 16 bases left in between. CDR3 sequence (DNA): TGTGCCAGCAGGAACGGAGGGCTTGGCGAAAAACTGTTTTTT. This gives the protein CASRNGGLGEKLFF.

This clonotype turned up a few times. This chain uses TRBV4-1 with TRBJ1-4; 12 bases agree with TRBD1. V lost 0 bases, J lost 13 bases, and 12 bases stayed unmatched. The CDR3 contains 17 residues. Germline loops: CDR1 MGHRA, CDR2 YSYEKL. The CDR3 DNA reads TGCGCCAGCAGCCAAGATTCGTTCGGGACAGGGGGCGCCGGACTGTTTTTT. This codes for CASSQDSFGTGGAGLFF.

The sample holds a few counts of this clonotype. The gene calls are TRBV24-1 and TRBJ2-7; a weak D match, TRBD2 (5 bases). The CDR3 is made up of 13 amino acids. Germline assignment: CDR1 KGHDR and CDR2 SFDVKD. The V gene lost 12 bases and the J gene lost 6 bases, with 20 bases spanning the gap. Written as DNA, the CDR3 is TGTGCCGCAGCGGCCGAGGTACTCGGCGAGCAGTACTTC. Amino acid sequence: CAAAAEVLGEQYF.

This clonotype came up many times. The chain recombines TRBV10-3 with TRBJ1-3; D not resolved. This CDR3 has 13 amino acids. V lost 4 bases, J lost 0 bases, and 4 bases lay in between. Germline V CDR1 and CDR2: ENHRY, SYGVKD. The CDR3 is CAISGSSGNTIYF. CDR3 DNA sequence: TGTGCCATCAGTGGAAGCTCTGGAAACACCATATATTTT.

This clonotype showed up many times. V and J are TRBV2 and TRBJ2-5; D remains unclear. The germline CDR1 and CDR2 sequences are SNHLY and FYNNEI. V was shortened by 5 bases and J by 7 bases, with 11 bases between the two germline ends. CDR3 length equals 12 residues. Here the CDR3 reads CASSSQRGTQYF. CDR3 nucleotide sequence: TGTGCCAGCAGTTCCCAGCGTGGGACCCAGTACTTC.

This clonotype was seen only a few times. This chain connects TRBV5-6 to TRBJ2-6; the match to TRBD1 covers 8 bases. The V segment lost 3 bases and the J segment 3 bases; nucleotides outside the gene matches: 8. CDR3 length: 17 amino acids. The germline gives CDR1 SGHDT, CDR2 YYEEEE. Here the CDR3 reads CASSSFRGLYGANVLTF. CDR3 in DNA: TGTGCCAGCAGCTCCTTCAGGGGGCTTTATGGGGCCAACGTCCTGACTTTC.

The genes are TRBV20-1 and TRBJ1-5, with no clear D. Germline CDR1 reads DFQATT; CDR2 reads SNEGSKA (reference sequence). CDR3 length: 13 residues. V lost 0 bases, J lost 9 bases, and 12 bases lay in between. CDR3 nucleotides: TGCAGTGCTAGAGAACGCCCCGCCGCGCCCCAGCATTTT. It encodes CSARERPAAPQHF.

This clonotype was detected many times. CDR3 DNA sequence: TGTGCCAGCAGCTTAACTCCCCGGAGCCAAGAGACCCAGTACTTC. This codes for CASSLTPRSQETQYF. The chain uses TRBV7-6 and TRBJ2-5, with no clear D. Per the germline V gene, CDR1 is SGHVS and CDR2 is FNYEAQ. The germline V and J ends were trimmed by 2 bases and 1 base, with 11 bases remaining between them. The CDR3 extends over 15 amino acids.